This record covers a single TCR beta chain. This sample is part of a study of cytomegalovirus exposure and HLA in healthy donors. The study ran its PCR with 60 Vbeta and 13 Jbeta primers. Profiled with immunoSEQ multiplex PCR; TCRdb holds only in-frame clones, not every one. This sample carries about 100,000 clones, around 80% of them seen once, and the ten largest clones take 1.2%. The CDR3 length is 16 residues. The V gene's germline CDR1 is SEHNR and CDR2 FQNEAQ (reference sequence). The V segment lost 5 bases and the J segment 3 bases; nucleotides outside the gene matches: 6. The specimen sequenced was PBMCs. The chain employs TRBV7-9 and TRBJ2-1; 11 bases match TRBD2. The sequence came from a woman between 18 and 30 years old in good health and CMV-seronegative. CDR3 sequence (DNA): TGTGCCAGCAGCGCAACTAGCGGGGGAGTCTACAATGAGCAGTTCTTC. It is translated as CASSATSGGVYNEQFF.